This T cell receptor beta chain was identified in a study of Ad26.COV2.S vaccination and SARS-CoV-2 variants. At the level of the study: Intramuscular Ad26.COV2.S doses were given once or twice, 56 days apart.

Treatment here: some 19 received Ad26.COV2.S at low or high dose, single or two shots; a few received placebo; per-sample allocation not given. After the first vaccine or placebo injection, samples were drawn on day 63. TCRdb keeps only in-frame clones here, not all; method: immunoSEQ multiplex PCR. The table includes about 440,000 clones, roughly 87% detected once. As for this clone: Other nucleotide sequences in the sample specify the same CDR3.

Source: peripheral blood, taken in a trial of Ad26.COV2.S vaccine versus placebo. This sequence originates from a person between 18 and 59 years old who received the Ad26.COV2.S COVID-19 vaccine or a placebo.

The CDR3 is CASSVDVDTQYF. The CDR3 coding sequence is TGTGCCAGCAGCGTAGACGTTGATACGCAGTATTTT. V gene TRBV9 combines with J gene TRBJ2-3; D uncertain. Deletions cut 0 bases from V and 6 bases from J, with 5 bases between. This CDR3 contains 12 residues. Germline CDR1 SGDLS, CDR2 YYNGEE.